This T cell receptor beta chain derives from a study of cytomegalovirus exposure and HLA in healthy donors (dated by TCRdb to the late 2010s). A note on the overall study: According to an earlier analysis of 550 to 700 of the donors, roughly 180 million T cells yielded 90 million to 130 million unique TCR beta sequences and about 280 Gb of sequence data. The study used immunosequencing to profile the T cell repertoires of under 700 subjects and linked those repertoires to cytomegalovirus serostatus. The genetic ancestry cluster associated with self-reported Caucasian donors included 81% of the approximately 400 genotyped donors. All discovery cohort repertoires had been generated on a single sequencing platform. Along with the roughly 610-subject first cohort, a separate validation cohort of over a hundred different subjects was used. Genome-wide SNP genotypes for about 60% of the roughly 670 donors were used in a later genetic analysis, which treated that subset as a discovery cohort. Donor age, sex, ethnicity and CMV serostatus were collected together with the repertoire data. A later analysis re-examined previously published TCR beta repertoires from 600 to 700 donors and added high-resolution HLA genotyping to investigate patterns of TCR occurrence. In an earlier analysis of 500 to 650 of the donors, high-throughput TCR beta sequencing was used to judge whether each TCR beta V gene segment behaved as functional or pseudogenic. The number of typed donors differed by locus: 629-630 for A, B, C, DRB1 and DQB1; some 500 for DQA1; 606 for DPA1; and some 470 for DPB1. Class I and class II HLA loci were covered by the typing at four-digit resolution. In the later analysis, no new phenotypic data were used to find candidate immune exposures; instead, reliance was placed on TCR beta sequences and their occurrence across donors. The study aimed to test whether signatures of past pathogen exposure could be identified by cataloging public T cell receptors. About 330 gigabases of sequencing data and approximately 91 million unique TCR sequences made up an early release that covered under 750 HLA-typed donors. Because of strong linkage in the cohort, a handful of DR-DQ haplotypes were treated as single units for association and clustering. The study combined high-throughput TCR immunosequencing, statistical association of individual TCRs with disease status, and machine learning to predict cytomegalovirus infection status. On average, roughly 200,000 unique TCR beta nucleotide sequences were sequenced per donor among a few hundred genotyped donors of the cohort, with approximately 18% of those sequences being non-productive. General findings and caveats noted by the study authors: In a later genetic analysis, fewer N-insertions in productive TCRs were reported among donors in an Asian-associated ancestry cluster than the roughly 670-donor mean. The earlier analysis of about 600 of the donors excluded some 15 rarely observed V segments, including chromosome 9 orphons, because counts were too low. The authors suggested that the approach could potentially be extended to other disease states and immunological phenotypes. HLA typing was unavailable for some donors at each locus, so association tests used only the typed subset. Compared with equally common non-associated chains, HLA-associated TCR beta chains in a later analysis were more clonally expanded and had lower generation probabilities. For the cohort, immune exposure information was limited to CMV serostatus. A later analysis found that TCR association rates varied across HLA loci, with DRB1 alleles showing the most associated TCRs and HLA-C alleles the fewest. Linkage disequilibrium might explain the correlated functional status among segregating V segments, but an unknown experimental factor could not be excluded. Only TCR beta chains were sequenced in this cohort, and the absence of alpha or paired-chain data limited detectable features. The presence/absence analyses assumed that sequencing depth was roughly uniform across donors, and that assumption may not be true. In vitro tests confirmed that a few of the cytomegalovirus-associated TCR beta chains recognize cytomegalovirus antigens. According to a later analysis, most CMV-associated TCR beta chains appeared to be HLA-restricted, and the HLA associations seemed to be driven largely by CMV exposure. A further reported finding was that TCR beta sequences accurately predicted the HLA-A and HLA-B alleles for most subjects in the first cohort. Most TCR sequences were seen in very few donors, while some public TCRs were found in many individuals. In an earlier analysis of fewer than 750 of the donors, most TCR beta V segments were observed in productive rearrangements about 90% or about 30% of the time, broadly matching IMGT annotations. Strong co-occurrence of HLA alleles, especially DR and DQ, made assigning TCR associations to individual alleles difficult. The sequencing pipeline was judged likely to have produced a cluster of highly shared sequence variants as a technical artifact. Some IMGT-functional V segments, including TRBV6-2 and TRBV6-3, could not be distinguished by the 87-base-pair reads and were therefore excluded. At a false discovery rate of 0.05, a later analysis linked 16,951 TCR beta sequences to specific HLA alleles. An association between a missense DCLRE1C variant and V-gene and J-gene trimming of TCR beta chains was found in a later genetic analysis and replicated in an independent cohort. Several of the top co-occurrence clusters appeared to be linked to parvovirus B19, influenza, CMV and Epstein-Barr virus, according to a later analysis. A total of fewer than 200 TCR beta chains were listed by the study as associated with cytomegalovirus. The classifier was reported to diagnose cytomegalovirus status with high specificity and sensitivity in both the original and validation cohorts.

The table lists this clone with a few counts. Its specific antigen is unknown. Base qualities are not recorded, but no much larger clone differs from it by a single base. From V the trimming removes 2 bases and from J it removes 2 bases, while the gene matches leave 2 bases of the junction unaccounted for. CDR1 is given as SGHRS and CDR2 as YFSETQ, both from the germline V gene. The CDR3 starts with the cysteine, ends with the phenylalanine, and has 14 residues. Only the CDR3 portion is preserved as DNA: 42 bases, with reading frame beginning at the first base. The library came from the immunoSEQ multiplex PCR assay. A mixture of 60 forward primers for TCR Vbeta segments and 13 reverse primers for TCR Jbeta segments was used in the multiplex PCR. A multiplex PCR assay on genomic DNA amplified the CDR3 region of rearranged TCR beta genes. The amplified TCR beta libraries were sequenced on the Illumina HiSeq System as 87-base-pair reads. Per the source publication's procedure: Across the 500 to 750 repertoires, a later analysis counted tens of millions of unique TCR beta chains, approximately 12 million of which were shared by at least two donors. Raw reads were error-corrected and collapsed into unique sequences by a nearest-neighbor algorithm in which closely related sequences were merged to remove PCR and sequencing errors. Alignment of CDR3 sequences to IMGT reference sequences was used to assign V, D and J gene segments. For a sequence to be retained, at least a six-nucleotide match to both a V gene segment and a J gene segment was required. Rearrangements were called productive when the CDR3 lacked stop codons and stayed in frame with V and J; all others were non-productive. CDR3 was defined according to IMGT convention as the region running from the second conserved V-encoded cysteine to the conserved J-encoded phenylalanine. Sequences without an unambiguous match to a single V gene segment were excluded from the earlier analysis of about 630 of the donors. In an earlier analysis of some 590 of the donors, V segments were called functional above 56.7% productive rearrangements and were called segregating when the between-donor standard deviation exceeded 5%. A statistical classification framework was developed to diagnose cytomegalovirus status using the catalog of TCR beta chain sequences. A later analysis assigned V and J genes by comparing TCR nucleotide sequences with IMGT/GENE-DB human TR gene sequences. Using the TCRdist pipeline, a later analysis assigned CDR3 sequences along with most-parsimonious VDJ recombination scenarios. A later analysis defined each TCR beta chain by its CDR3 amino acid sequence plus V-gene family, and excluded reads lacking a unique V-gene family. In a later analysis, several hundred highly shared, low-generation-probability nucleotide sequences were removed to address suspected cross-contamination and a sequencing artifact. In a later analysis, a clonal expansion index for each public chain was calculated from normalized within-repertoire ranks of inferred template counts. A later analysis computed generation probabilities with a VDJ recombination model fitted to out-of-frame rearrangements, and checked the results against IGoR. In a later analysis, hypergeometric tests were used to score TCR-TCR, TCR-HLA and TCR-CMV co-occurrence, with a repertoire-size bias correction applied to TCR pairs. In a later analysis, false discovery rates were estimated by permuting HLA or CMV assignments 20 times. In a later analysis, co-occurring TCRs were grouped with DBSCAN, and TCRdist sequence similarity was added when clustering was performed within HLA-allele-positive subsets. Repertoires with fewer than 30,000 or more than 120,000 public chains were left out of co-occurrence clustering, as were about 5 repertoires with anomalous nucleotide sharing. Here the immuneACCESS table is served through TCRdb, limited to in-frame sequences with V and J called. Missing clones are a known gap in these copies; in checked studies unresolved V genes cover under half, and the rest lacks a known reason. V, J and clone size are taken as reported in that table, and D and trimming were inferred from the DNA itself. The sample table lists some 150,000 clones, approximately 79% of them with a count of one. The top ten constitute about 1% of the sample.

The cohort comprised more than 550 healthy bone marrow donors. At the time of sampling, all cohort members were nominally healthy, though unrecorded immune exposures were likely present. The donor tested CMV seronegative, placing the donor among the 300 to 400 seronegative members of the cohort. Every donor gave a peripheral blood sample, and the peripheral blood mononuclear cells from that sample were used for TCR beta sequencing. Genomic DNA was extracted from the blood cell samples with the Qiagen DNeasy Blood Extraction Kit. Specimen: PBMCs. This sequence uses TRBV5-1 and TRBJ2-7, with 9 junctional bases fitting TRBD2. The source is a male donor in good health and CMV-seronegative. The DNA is TGCGCCAGCAGCTTCTCTAGCGGGACCTACGAGCAGTACTTC. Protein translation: CASSFSSGTYEQYF. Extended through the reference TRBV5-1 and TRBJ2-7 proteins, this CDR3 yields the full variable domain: KAGVTQTPRYLIKTRGQQVTLSCSPISGHRSVSWYQQTPGQGLQFLFEYFSETQRNKGNFPGRFSGRQFSNSRSEMNVSTLELGDSALYLCASSFSSGTYEQYFGPGTRLTVT.